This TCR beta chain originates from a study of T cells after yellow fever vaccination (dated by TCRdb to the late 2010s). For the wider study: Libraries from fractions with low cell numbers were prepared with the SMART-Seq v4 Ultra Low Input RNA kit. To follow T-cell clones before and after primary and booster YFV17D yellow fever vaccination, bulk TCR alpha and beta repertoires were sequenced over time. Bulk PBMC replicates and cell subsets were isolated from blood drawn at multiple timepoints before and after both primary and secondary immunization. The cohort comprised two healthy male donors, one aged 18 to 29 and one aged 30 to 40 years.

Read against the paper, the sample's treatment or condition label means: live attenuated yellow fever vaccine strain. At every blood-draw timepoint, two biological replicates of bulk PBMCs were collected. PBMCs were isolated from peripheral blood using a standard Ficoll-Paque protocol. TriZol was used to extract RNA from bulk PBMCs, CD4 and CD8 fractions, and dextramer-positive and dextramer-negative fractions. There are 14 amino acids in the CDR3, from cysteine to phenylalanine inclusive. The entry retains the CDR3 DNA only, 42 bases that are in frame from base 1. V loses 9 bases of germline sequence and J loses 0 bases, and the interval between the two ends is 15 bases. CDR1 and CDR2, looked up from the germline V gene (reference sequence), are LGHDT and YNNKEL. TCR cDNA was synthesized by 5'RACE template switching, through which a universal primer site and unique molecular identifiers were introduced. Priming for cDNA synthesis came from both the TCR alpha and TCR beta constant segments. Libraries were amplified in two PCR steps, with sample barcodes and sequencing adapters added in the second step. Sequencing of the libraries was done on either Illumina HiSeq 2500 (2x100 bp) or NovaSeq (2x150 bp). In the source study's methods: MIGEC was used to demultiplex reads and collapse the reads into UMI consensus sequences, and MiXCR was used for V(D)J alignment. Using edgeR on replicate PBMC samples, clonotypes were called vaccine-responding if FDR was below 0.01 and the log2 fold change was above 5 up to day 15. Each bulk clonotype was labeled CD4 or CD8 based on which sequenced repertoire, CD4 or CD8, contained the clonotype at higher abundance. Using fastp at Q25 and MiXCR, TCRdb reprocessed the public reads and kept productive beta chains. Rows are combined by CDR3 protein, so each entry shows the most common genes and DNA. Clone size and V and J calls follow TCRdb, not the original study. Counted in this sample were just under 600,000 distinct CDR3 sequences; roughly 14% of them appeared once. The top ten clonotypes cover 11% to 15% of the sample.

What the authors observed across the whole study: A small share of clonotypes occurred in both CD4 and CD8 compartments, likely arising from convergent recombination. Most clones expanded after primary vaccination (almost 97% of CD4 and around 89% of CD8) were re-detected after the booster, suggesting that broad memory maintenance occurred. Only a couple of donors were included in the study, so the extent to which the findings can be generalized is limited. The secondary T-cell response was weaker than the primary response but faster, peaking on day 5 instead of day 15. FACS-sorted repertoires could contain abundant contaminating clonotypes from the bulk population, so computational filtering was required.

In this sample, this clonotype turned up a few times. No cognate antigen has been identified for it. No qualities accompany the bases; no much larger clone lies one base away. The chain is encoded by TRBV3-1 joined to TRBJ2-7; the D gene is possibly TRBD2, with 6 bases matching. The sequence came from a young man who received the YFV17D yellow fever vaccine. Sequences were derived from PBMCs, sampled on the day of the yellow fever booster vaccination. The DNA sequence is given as TGTGCCAGTCAAAAAGCGGGCTTCTCCTACGAGCAGTACTTC. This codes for CASQKAGFSYEQYF.